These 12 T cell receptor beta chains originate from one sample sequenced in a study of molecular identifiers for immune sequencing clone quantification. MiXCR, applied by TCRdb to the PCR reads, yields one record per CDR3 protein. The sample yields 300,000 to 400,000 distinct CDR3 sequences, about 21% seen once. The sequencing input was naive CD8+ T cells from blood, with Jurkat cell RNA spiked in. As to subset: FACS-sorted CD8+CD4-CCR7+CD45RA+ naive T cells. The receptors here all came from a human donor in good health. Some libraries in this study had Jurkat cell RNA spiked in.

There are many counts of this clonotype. DNA for the CDR3: TGTGCCAGCAGCCTAACGACTAGCAGGCACGAGCAGTACTTC. This codes for CASSLTTSRHEQYF. The rearrangement links TRBV9 to TRBJ2-7, with TRBD2 matching over 7 bases. Germline V CDR1 and CDR2: SGDLS, YYNGEE. V lost 4 bases, J lost 5 bases, and 9 bases stayed unmatched. This CDR3 contains 14 residues.

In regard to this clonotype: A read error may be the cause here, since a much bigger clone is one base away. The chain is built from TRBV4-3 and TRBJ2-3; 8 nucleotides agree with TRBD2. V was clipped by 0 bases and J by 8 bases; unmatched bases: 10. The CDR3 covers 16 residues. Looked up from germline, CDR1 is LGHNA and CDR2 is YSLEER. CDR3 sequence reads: CASSQDSAGVGCTQYF. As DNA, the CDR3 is TGCGCCAGCAGCCAAGATTCAGCGGGAGTGGGGTGTACGCAGTATTTT.

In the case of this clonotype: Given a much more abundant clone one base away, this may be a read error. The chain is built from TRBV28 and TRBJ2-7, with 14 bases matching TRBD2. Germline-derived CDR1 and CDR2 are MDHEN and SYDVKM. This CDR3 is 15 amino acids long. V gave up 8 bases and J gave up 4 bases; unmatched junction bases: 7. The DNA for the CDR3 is TGTGCCAGCCAGAAGGGACTAGCGGGAGTGTACGAGCAGTACTTC. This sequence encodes CASQKGLAGVYEQYF.

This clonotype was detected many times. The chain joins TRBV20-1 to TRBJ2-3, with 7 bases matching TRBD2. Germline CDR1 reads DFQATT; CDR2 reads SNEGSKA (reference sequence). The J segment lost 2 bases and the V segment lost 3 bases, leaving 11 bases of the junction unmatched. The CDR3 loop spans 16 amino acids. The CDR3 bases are TGCAGTGCTAGGTCCGGATCTAGCGGAACCACAGATACGCAGTATTTT. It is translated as CSARSGSSGTTDTQYF.

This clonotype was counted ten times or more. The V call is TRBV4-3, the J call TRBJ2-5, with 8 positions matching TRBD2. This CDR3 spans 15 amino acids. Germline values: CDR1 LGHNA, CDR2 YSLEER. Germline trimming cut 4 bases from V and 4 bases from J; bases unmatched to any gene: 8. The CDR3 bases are TGCGCCAGCAGCCCAGGTCCGGGAGGGCGAGAGACCCAGTACTTC. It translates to CASSPGPGGRETQYF.

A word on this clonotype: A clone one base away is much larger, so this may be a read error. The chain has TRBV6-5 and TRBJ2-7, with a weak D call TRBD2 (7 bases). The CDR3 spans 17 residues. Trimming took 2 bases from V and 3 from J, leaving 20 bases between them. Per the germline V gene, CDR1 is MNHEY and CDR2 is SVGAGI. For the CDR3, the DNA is TGTGCCAGCAGTTACCCCCAGGAGGGGGGGACCGTCTACGAGCAGTACTTC. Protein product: CASSYPQEGGTVYEQYF.

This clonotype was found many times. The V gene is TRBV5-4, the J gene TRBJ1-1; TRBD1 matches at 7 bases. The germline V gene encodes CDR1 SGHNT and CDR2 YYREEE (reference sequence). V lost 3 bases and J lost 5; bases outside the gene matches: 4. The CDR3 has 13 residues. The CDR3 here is CASSWAGGTEAFF. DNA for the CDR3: TGTGCCAGCAGCTGGGCAGGGGGGACTGAAGCTTTCTTT.

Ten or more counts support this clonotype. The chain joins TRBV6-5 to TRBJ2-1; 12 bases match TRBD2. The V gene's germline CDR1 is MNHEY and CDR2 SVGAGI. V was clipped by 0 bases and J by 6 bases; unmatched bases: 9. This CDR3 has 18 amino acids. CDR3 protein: CASSYSLAGGVRSNEQFF. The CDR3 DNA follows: TGTGCCAGCAGTTACTCACTAGCGGGAGGAGTAAGGAGCAATGAGCAGTTCTTC.

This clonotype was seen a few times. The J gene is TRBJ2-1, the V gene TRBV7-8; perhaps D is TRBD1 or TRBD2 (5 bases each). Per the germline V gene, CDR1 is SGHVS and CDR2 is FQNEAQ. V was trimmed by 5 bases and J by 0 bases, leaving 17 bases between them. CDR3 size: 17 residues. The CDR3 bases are TGTGCCAGCAGCCCCCCCCGGGGCCAGAGCTCCTACAATGAGCAGTTCTTC. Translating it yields CASSPPRGQSSYNEQFF. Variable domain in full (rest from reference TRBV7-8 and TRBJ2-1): GAGVSQSPRYKVAKRGQDVALRCDPISGHVSLFWYQQALGQGPEFLTYFQNEAQLDKSGLPSDRFFAERPEGSVSTLKIQRTQQEDSAVYLCASSPPRGQSSYNEQFFGPGTRLTVL.

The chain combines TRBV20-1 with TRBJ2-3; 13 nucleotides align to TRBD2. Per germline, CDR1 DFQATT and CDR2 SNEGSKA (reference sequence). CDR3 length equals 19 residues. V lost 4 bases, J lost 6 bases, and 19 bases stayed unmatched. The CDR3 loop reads CSATGLAGEHRGTLDTQYF. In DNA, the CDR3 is TGCAGTGCTACTGGACTAGCGGGGGAGCACCGGGGCACACTGGATACGCAGTATTTT.

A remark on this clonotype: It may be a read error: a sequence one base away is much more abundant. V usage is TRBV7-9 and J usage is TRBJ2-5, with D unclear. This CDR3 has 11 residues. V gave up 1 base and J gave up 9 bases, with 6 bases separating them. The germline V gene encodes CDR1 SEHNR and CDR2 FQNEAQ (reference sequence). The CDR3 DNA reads TGTGCCAGCAGCTTAGATCGGGCCCAGTACTTC. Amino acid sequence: CASSLDRAQYF.

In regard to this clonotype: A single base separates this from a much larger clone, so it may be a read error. Here the CDR3 DNA reads TGCGCCAGCGGCTTGGATCTGGGGAACACCGGGGAGCTGTTTTTT. Protein product: CASGLDLGNTGELFF. The rearrangement uses TRBV5-1 and TRBJ2-2; the D is unclear. The CDR3 consists of 15 residues. From germline, CDR1 is SGHRS and CDR2 YFSETQ.